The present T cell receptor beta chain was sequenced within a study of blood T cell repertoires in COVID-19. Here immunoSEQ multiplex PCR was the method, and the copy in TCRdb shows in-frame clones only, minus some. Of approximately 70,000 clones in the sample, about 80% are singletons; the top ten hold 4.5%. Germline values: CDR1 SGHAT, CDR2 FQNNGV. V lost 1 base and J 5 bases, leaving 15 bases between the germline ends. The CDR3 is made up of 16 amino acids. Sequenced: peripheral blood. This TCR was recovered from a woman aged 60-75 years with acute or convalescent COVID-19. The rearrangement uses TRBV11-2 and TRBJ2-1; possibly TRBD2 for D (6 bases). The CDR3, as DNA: TGTGCCAGCAGCTTAGGGGGACTCACCTACGACAATGAGCAGTTCTTC. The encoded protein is CASSLGGLTYDNEQFF.